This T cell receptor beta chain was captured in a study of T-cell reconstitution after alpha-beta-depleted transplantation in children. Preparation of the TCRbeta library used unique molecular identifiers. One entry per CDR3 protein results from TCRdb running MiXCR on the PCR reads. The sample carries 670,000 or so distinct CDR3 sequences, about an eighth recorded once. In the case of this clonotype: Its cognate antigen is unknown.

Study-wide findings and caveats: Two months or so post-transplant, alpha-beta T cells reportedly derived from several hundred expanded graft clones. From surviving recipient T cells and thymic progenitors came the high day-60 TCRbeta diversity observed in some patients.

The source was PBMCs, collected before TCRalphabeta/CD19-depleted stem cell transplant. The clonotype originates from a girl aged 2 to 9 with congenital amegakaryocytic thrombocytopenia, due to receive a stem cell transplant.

Written as DNA, the CDR3 is TGCGCCAGCAGCGAAGGATTTGCGGGGTTATCCTACGAGCAGTACTTC. Translation: CASSEGFAGLSYEQYF. V gene TRBV5-1 combines with J gene TRBJ2-7; a possible D gene is TRBD2 (6 bases). The CDR3 has 16 residues. V lost 4 bases and J 1 base, leaving 18 bases between the germline ends. CDR1 SGHRS and CDR2 YFSETQ come from the germline V gene.